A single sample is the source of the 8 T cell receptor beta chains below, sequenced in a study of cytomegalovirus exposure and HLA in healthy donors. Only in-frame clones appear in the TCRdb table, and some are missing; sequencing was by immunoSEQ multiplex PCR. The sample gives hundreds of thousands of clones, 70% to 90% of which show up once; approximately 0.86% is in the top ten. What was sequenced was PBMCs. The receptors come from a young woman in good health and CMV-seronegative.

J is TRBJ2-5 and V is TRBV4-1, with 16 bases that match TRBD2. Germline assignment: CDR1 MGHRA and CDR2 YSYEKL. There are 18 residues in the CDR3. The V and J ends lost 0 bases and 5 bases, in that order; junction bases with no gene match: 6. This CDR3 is CASSQDVGLAGGQETQYF. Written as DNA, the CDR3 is TGCGCCAGCAGCCAAGATGTGGGACTAGCGGGGGGGCAGGAGACCCAGTACTTC.

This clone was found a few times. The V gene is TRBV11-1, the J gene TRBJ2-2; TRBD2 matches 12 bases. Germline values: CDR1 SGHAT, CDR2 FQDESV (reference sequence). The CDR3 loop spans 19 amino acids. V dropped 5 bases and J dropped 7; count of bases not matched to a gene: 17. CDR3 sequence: CASSDTGGAGLAGIGELFF. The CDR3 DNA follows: TGTGCCAGCAGCGACACAGGGGGCGCAGGACTAGCGGGGATCGGGGAGCTGTTTTTT.

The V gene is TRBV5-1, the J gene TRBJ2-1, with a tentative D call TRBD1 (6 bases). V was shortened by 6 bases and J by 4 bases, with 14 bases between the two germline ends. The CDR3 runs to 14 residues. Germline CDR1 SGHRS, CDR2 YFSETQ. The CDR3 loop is CASTPGTQYNEQFF. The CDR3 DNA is TGCGCCAGCACCCCCGGGACACAATACAATGAGCAGTTCTTC.

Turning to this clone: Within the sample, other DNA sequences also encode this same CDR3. Here the CDR3 reads CASSQYTGELFF. The CDR3 region has the DNA TGTGCCAGCAGCCAATACACCGGGGAGCTGTTTTTT. The genes are TRBV27 and TRBJ2-2; D is unclear. The V gene lost 6 bases and the J gene lost 3 bases, with 5 bases spanning the gap. Germline CDR1 is MNHEY and CDR2 is SMNVEV (reference sequence). This CDR3 has 12 amino acids.

Here the CDR3 DNA reads TGTGCCAGCAGCTTGGAAGCTACGGGCTCGGGGAATGAGCAGTTCTTC. Encoded protein: CASSLEATGSGNEQFF. The chain uses TRBV11-3 and TRBJ2-1; a weak D match, TRBD2 (5 bases). Germline V CDR1 and CDR2: SGHNT, YENEEA. This CDR3 is built from 16 residues. V lost 3 bases to trimming and J lost 7 bases, with 19 bases between them.

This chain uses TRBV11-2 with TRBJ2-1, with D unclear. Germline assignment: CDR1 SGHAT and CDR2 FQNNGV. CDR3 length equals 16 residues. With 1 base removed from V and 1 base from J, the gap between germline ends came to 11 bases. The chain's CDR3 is CASSLGLSGSYNEQFF. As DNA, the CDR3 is TGTGCCAGCAGCTTAGGACTCTCTGGGTCCTACAATGAGCAGTTCTTC.

CDR3 bases: TGTGCCAGCAGTTTATTCCCGACAGGGGGGCTGCCGAACACCGGGGAGCTGTTTTTT. Its translation is CASSLFPTGGLPNTGELFF. This sequence joins TRBV28 and TRBJ2-2; 9 bases match TRBD1. The V segment lost 1 base and the J segment 0 bases; nucleotides outside the gene matches: 9. The CDR3 runs to 19 residues. CDR1 and CDR2 (germline): MDHEN, SYDVKM.

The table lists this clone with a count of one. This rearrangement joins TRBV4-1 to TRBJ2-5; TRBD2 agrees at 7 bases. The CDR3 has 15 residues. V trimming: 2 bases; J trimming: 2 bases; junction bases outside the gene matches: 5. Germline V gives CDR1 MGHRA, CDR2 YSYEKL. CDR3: CASSQIAGDQETQYF. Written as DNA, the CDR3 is TGCGCCAGCAGCCAAATCGCGGGAGATCAAGAGACCCAGTACTTC.